Below are 17 T cell receptor beta chains sequenced from a single sample in a study of T cell changes during pregnancy in multiple sclerosis. The repertoire was sequenced with immunoSEQ multiplex PCR; TCRdb's copy has only in-frame clones and lacks some. This sample has approximately 90,000 clones, with approximately 90% found just once. Sequenced material: peripheral blood, taken in the first trimester of pregnancy. The receptors originated from a female donor with multiple sclerosis, enrolled in a pregnancy study.

The J gene is TRBJ2-5, the V gene TRBV9; 9 positions agree with TRBD1. The CDR3 has 15 residues. The germline gives CDR1 SGDLS, CDR2 YYNGEE. The ends lost 0 bases at V and 3 bases at J; junction bases unmatched: 3. The CDR3 DNA reads as TGTGCCAGCAGCGTAGTGGACAGGGGAAAAGAGACCCAGTACTTC. Amino acid sequence: CASSVVDRGKETQYF.

The chain uses TRBV7-2 and TRBJ1-1; D call uncertain. CDR3 length equals 14 residues. V lost 3 bases and J 4 bases, leaving 12 bases between the germline ends. Germline V lookup: CDR1 SGHTA, CDR2 FQGNSA. CDR3 in amino acids: CASSLGPGGTEAFF. CDR3 DNA sequence: TGTGCCAGCAGCTTGGGTCCGGGAGGCACTGAAGCTTTCTTT. The full variable domain, in which reference TRBV7-2 and TRBJ1-1 provide the parts outside the CDR3, is GAGVSQSPSNKVTEKGKDVELRCDPISGHTALYWYRQSLGQGLEFLIYFQGNSAPDKSGLPSDRFSAERTGGSVSTLTIQRTQQEDSAVYLCASSLGPGGTEAFFGQGTRLTVV.

The chain joins TRBV2 to TRBJ2-7; 8 bases are a match to TRBD1. Germline V lookup: CDR1 SNHLY, CDR2 FYNNEI. The CDR3 has 15 residues. The V segment lost 6 bases and the J segment 1 base; nucleotides outside the gene matches: 8. CDR3 protein: CASRQRTGQSYEQYF. The DNA for the CDR3 is TGTGCCAGCAGACAGAGGACAGGGCAATCCTACGAGCAGTACTTC.

The chain is built from TRBV5-4 and TRBJ2-7, with 10 bases that match TRBD1. After removal of 4 bases from V and 0 bases from J, the junction contained 4 bases not matched to a gene. From germline, CDR1 is SGHNT and CDR2 YYREEE (reference sequence). The CDR3 runs to 15 residues. This CDR3 is CASSVRDRGSYEQYF. DNA of the CDR3: TGTGCCAGCAGCGTCCGGGACAGGGGCTCCTACGAGCAGTACTTC. The full variable domain, with the rest looked up from reference TRBV5-4 and TRBJ2-7, is ETGVTQSPTHLIKTRGQQVTLRCSSQSGHNTVSWYQQALGQGPQFIFQYYREEENGRGNFPPRFSGLQFPNYSSELNVNALELDDSALYLCASSVRDRGSYEQYFGPGTRLTVT.

The CDR3 spells CASSSTGGPAEKLFF. The CDR3 DNA is TGTGCCAGTAGCTCTACAGGGGGCCCGGCGGAAAAACTGTTTTTT. The chain couples TRBV19 to TRBJ1-4, with 9 positions matching TRBD1. V gave up 6 bases and J gave up 8 bases; unmatched junction bases: 10. Germline CDR1 reads LNHDA; CDR2 reads SQIVND (reference sequence). The CDR3 spans 15 residues.

This chain joins TRBV19 and TRBJ2-7, with D tentatively TRBD2 (7 bases). Germline-derived CDR1 and CDR2 are LNHDA and SQIVND (reference sequence). This CDR3 region has 14 residues. The ends were cut back, 4 bases at V and 4 bases at J, with 14 bases in the middle. For the CDR3, the DNA is TGTGCCAGTAGTAGGGGGGGGCGCCAGTACGAGCAGTACTTC. It translates to CASSRGGRQYEQYF.

This clone was counted a single time. The chain employs TRBV2 and TRBJ1-5; D is unresolved. V lost 4 bases, J lost 6 bases, and 16 bases lay in between. Germline CDR1 and CDR2: SNHLY and FYNNEI. The CDR3 spans 15 residues. CDR3 nucleotides: TGTGCCAGCAGTGTCCGAAGGGAGGGCAGTCAGCCCCAGCATTTT. Translating it yields CASSVRREGSQPQHF.

V usage is TRBV2 and J usage is TRBJ1-5; D is undetermined. Germline lookup yields CDR1 SNHLY and CDR2 FYNNEI. This CDR3 comprises 15 residues. Trimming removed 4 bases from V and 0 bases from J, with 10 bases in between. The DNA of the CDR3 is TGTGCCAGCAGTGGTTTCAGCGATAGCAATCAGCCCCAGCATTTT. It is translated as CASSGFSDSNQPQHF.

This clone has only one observation. The chain links TRBV2 to TRBJ1-6, with D uncertain. The CDR3 covers 15 residues. In germline, CDR1 is SNHLY, CDR2 FYNNEI. V lost 6 bases, J lost 5 bases, and 14 bases lay in between. CDR3 DNA: TGTGCCAGCAGCCCCCCAGGACTCGATAATTCACCCCTCCACTTT. It codes for CASSPPGLDNSPLHF.

The chain joins TRBV5-5 to TRBJ2-1; D unresolved. The CDR3 covers 16 residues. The V end was cut by 1 base, the J end by 0 bases, with 11 bases between. CDR1 is SGHKS, CDR2 YYEKEE, per germline (reference sequence). The CDR3 protein is CASSLPRSVSYNEQFF. CDR3 DNA sequence: TGTGCCAGCAGCTTGCCTCGGTCTGTCTCCTACAATGAGCAGTTCTTC.

The chain employs TRBV5-1 and TRBJ2-7; maybe TRBD1 (5 bases). Germline-derived CDR1 and CDR2 are SGHRS and YFSETQ. The V gene lost 4 bases and the J gene lost 1 base, with 15 bases spanning the gap. This CDR3 is 15 amino acids long. In DNA, the CDR3 is TGCGCCAGCAGCCCCGCTGCAGGGCTTTCCTACGAGCAGTACTTC. As protein: CASSPAAGLSYEQYF.

V usage is TRBV12-5 and J usage is TRBJ2-1; no firm D call. The germline gives CDR1 LGHNT, CDR2 FRNRAP. The CDR3 has 15 amino acids. Trimming took off 0 bases at V and 5 bases at J, with 11 bases between the two ends. The CDR3 nucleotides read TGTGCTAGTGGTTTGGTAGCACTAACCAACAATGAGCAGTTCTTC. As protein: CASGLVALTNNEQFF.

This clone has a single count. The chain recombines TRBV7-9 with TRBJ1-4; 8 bases are shared with TRBD1. The germline gives CDR1 SEHNR, CDR2 FQNEAQ (reference sequence). The ends lost 4 bases at V and 8 bases at J; junction bases unmatched: 9. The CDR3 consists of 15 residues. CDR3 DNA sequence: TGTGCCAGCAGCTCGCCGGGACAGGTTAACGAAAAACTGTTTTTT. It yields the protein CASSSPGQVNEKLFF.

This chain connects TRBV4-1 to TRBJ2-7, with 11 positions matching TRBD2. V trimming: 1 base; J trimming: 2 bases; junction bases outside the gene matches: 4. In germline, CDR1 is MGHRA, CDR2 YSYEKL. The CDR3 totals 16 residues. CDR3 nucleotide sequence: TGCGCCAGCAGCCAAGTACTAGCGGGGGCGACCTACGAGCAGTACTTC. As protein: CASSQVLAGATYEQYF.

The sample holds one count of this clone. V gene TRBV6-6 combines with J gene TRBJ1-4; 10 nucleotides align to TRBD1. The CDR3 spans 15 residues. Looked up from germline, CDR1 is MNHNY and CDR2 is SVGAGI (reference sequence). Trimming cost V 6 bases and J 10 bases; bases outside gene matches: 11. CDR3 DNA sequence: TGTGCCAGCAGCCCGGACAGGGGGAGAAGTGGAAAACTGTTTTTT. Protein sequence: CASSPDRGRSGKLFF.

This clone was recorded once. The rearrangement uses TRBV5-4 and TRBJ2-2, with 14 bases fitting TRBD2. V shed 2 bases and J 4 bases; nucleotides not matched to a gene: 1. Germline V gives CDR1 SGHNT, CDR2 YYREEE (reference sequence). This CDR3 region has 16 residues. As DNA, the CDR3 is TGTGCCAGCAGCTTCGGGACTAGCGGGAGCACCGGGGAGCTGTTTTTT. This sequence encodes CASSFGTSGSTGELFF.

The genes are TRBV7-6 and TRBJ1-4; D not certain. CDR1 is SGHVS, CDR2 FNYEAQ, per germline. Trimming removed 5 bases from V and 0 bases from J, with 7 bases in between. This CDR3 is built from 14 residues. The CDR3 nucleotides read TGTGCCAGCAGCACAACACCAACTAATGAAAAACTGTTTTTT. Translation: CASSTTPTNEKLFF.